This is a list of T cell receptor beta chains from one sample in a study of T cells in Graves' hyperthyroidism and ophthalmopathy. TCRdb re-analysed the multiplex PCR reads in MiXCR, keeping a single row per CDR3 protein. The sample records around 760,000 distinct CDR3 sequences, 30% to 40% being singletons. Input material: blood. These receptors all stem from a woman aged 40 to 55 with Graves' hyperthyroidism. Both conserved end residues are part of each CDR3. The D gene is left open where the match is weak. Rows give clone size only sometimes, using once, few, many, or a class for an expanded clone.

size	V	J	D	DNA	CDR3
.	TRBV6-5	TRBJ2-5	TRBD1	TGTGCCAGCAGTTCCTTGGACAGGGGGATGGAGACCCAGTACTTC	CASSSLDRGMETQYF
.	TRBV20-1	TRBJ1-1	.	TGCAGTGCCTCACCGGAAGCTTTCTTT	CSASPEAFF
many	TRBV7-9	TRBJ1-2	.	TGTGCCAGCAGCCGACAGCGCTATGGCTACACCTTC	CASSRQRYGYTF
many	TRBV5-1	TRBJ1-4	.	TGCGCCAGCAGCTCCCGGGACACTAATGAAAAACTGTTTTTT	CASSSRDTNEKLFF
.	TRBV25-1	TRBJ1-2	.	TGTGCCAGCAGTGCTACAGACTATGGCTACACCTTC	CASSATDYGYTF
once	TRBV4-1	TRBJ2-7	.	TGCGCCAGCAGCCCCTCCTGGGGGCGCTCCTACGAGCAGTACTTC	CASSPSWGRSYEQYF
.	TRBV6-5	TRBJ1-1	TRBD1	TGTGCCAGCACTATTTCATCAGACAGGGCCACTGAAGCTTTCTTT	CASTISSDRATEAFF
few	TRBV5-1	TRBJ2-7	.	TGCGCCAGCAGCTTGTATCCAGGGGCCTACGAGCAGTACTTC	CASSLYPGAYEQYF
.	TRBV29-1	TRBJ2-5	.	TGCAGCGTTGGGGCCGGGAAGACCCAGTACTTC	CSVGAGKTQYF
many	TRBV29-1	TRBJ1-2	.	TGCAGCGTTGAATCTGGAGCGGATCTCTATGGCTACACCTTC	CSVESGADLYGYTF
.	TRBV7-2	TRBJ2-2	.	TGTGCCAGCAGCCGAAAAGCCCCCTTAGAGTTGTTTTTT	CASSRKAPLELFF
many	TRBV29-1	TRBJ2-5	.	TGCAGCGTTCGCAGCGCCCAAGAGACCCAGTACTTC	CSVRSAQETQYF
.	TRBV7-8	TRBJ1-5	TRBD1	TGTGCCAGCAGCCGTCGACAGGGAATTGGGAGCAATCAGCCCCAGCATTTT	CASSRRQGIGSNQPQHF
many	TRBV10-3	TRBJ2-6	.	TGTGCCATCAGTGAGGGGTCCCCCGGGGCCAACGTCCTGACTTTC	CAISEGSPGANVLTF
.	TRBV27	TRBJ2-7	.	TGTGCCAGCAGTTTATCGGAGGACCGGTACGAGCAGTACTTC	CASSLSEDRYEQYF
many	TRBV7-8	TRBJ1-2	.	TGTGCCAGCAGCTCAAGACAGAGCTTCTATGGCTACACCTTC	CASSSRQSFYGYTF
.	TRBV7-2	TRBJ2-7	.	TGTGCCAGCAGTGCCTTGACACTTAGCTACGAGCAGTACTTC	CASSALTLSYEQYF
.	TRBV24-1	TRBJ1-2	TRBD1	TGTGCCACCAGTGCCGGACAGGGGGCCGATGGCTACACCTTC	CATSAGQGADGYTF
few	TRBV4-1	TRBJ2-5	.	TGCGCCAGCAGCCAGCGAGCGACAGAGACCCAGTACTTC	CASSQRATETQYF
.	TRBV10-3	TRBJ2-2	TRBD1	TGTGCCATCAGTGAGGGGACAGGGGAGAACACCGGGGAGCTGTTTTTT	CAISEGTGENTGELFF
many	TRBV29-1	TRBJ2-7	.	TGCAGCGGATTGACAGGTAGCTCCTACGAGCAGTACTTC	CSGLTGSSYEQYF
.	TRBV6-5	TRBJ1-2	TRBD1	TGTGCCAGCAGTGCCCCCGATTGGGGGGACAGGGAGGATGGCTACACCTTC	CASSAPDWGDREDGYTF
many	TRBV20-1	TRBJ1-2	.	TGCAGTGCTAGCGGCCCGATTACTCCTAACTATGGCTACACCTTC	CSASGPITPNYGYTF
many	TRBV29-1	TRBJ1-2	.	TGCAGCGTTTCGGTCCAGGGAGTCGATGGCTACACCTTC	CSVSVQGVDGYTF
.	TRBV5-1	TRBJ1-3	.	TGCGCCAGCAGCCCACTTCCTTTCGACAGCTCTGGAAACACCATATATTTT	CASSPLPFDSSGNTIYF
.	TRBV9	TRBJ2-5	TRBD2	TGTGCCAGTGGGTTAGCGGGGGGATCAGGAGAGACCCAGTACTTC	CASGLAGGSGETQYF
many	TRBV12-3/TRBV12-4	TRBJ1-5	.	TGTGCCAGCACCCCGGGGCAGCGGAATCAGCCCCAGCATTTT	CASTPGQRNQPQHF
.	TRBV9	TRBJ2-7	TRBD1	TGTGCCAGTAGGACCGGGACAGGGAATACCTACGAGCAGTACTTC	CASRTGTGNTYEQYF
many	TRBV9	TRBJ1-2	TRBD1	TGTGCCAGCGAGGGACAGGGAAACTATGGCTACACCTTC	CASEGQGNYGYTF
few	TRBV4-3	TRBJ2-7	TRBD1	TGCGCCAGCAGCCAAGGGACAGGACCGTCCTACGAGCAGTACTTC	CASSQGTGPSYEQYF
once	TRBV7-8	TRBJ1-5	.	TGTGCCAGCAGCTTAGGAGGGAGGGCGACGAGGGCCCAGCATTTT	CASSLGGRATRAQHF
.	TRBV6-5	TRBJ1-1	.	TGTGCCATCAGTTACCGAGCCTCCGGTGTCGCTTTCTTT	CAISYRASGVAFF
many	TRBV14	TRBJ1-6	.	TGTGCCAGCAGCCAGGGACGGAATTCACCCCTCCACTTT	CASSQGRNSPLHF
many	TRBV7-9	TRBJ1-5	.	TGTGCCAGCAGCTTGGGGTCCTGGGACCAGCCCCAGCATTTT	CASSLGSWDQPQHF
once	TRBV7-2	TRBJ1-6	.	TGTGCCAGCAGCTTAGTGGGGGGCCAGAATTCACCCCTCCACTTT	CASSLVGGQNSPLHF
many	TRBV7-2	TRBJ1-1	.	TGTGCCAGCAGCTCCTCGGGATTGTGGACTGAAGCTTTCTTT	CASSSSGLWTEAFF
few	TRBV5-6	TRBJ1-4	TRBD1	TGTGCCAGCAGCAGGACAGGGGGCGAGGAAAAACTGTTTTTT	CASSRTGGEEKLFF
.	TRBV6-2/TRBV6-3	TRBJ2-2	TRBD1	TGTGCCAGCAAACCAGGGGGGAACACCGGGGAGCTGTTTTTT	CASKPGGNTGELFF
.	TRBV7-8	TRBJ1-2	TRBD1	TGTGCCAGCAGCCAAACTCAGGGGGCGGGCGGCTACACCTTC	CASSQTQGAGGYTF
.	TRBV29-1	TRBJ2-7	TRBD1	TGCAGCGTGGAACAGGGGATTTCGGACAAGCAGTACTTC	CSVEQGISDKQYF
many	TRBV2	TRBJ1-4	.	TGTGCCAGCAGTGCCCGAGAGGCTCTTACTAATGAAAAACTGTTTTTT	CASSAREALTNEKLFF
many	TRBV12-3/TRBV12-4	TRBJ1-4	.	TGTGCCAGCAGTTACGAAACGGGCGAAAAACTGTTTTTT	CASSYETGEKLFF
many	TRBV24-1	TRBJ2-2	.	TGTGCCACCAGTGAGGGGGAGAACACCGGGGAGCTGTTTTTT	CATSEGENTGELFF
many	TRBV6-5	TRBJ2-5	TRBD2	TGTGCCAGCAGTTACGGACTAGCGGTAGAGACCCAGTACTTC	CASSYGLAVETQYF
few	TRBV28	TRBJ1-2	.	TGTGCCAGCAGTCCCCTAATCGGTGTCAGGGGCACCTTC	CASSPLIGVRGTF
many	TRBV5-1	TRBJ1-1	TRBD1	TGCGCCAGCAGCGGTGGGGACAGAGCGAACACTGAAGCTTTCTTT	CASSGGDRANTEAFF
few	TRBV11-2	TRBJ2-5	TRBD1	TGTGCCAGCAGCGTTTCGACAGGGGTTGGTACCCAGTACTTC	CASSVSTGVGTQYF
.	TRBV4-1	TRBJ1-3	TRBD1	TGCGCCAGCAGCCAGGTGGGACAGGCCTCTGGAAACACCATATATTTT	CASSQVGQASGNTIYF